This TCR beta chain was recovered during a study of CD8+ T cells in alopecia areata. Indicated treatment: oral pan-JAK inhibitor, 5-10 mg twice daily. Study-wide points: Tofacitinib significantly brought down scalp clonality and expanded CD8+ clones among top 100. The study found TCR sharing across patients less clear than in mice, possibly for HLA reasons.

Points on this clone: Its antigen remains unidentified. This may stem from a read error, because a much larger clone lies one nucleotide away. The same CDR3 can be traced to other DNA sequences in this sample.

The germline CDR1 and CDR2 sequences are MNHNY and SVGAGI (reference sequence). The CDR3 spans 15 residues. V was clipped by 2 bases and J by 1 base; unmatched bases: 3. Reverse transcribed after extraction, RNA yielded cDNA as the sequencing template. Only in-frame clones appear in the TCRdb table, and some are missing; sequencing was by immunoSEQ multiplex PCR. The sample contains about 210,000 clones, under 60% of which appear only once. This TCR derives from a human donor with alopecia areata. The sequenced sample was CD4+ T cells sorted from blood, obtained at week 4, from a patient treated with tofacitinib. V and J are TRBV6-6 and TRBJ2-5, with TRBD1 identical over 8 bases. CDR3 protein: CASSYGGTGQETQYF. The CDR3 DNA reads TGTGCCAGCAGTTACGGAGGGACAGGCCAAGAGACCCAGTACTTC.